This T cell receptor beta chain was profiled in a study of blood T cell repertoires in COVID-19. Whole-study context: Nucleic acid was either cDNA or gDNA, and it came from T cells, B-cell-depleted T cells, or PBMCs.

Participants' own reports of clinical history determined their cohort assignment. Each recovered donor of Cohort 3 presented with two negative PCRs, clearance, or symptom resolution. As processed by the authors: Reference gene primer amplification gave nucleated cell count estimates. Sequenced by immunoSEQ multiplex PCR; TCRdb stores in-frame clones only, minus some. Clone size and V and J calls were adopted from that table, with D and trimming inferred from the DNA. The data contain around 500,000 clones, 75% to 90% of them singletons. The sample taken for sequencing was PBMCs or T cells enriched from blood (not recorded which). The TCR comes from a woman in her fifties or sixties who had recovered from COVID-19.

The CDR3 DNA sequence: TGCGCCAGCAGAGGTATGGGACAGGGGGACGAGCAGTACTTC. Protein product: CASRGMGQGDEQYF. V usage is TRBV5-1 and J usage is TRBJ2-7; 11 nucleotides match TRBD1. The V gene end was trimmed by 5 bases and the J gene end by 5 bases; junction bases not matched to a gene: 6. The germline V gene has CDR1 SGHRS and CDR2 YFSETQ. The length of the CDR3 is 14 residues. The whole variable domain, remainder taken from reference TRBV5-1 and TRBJ2-7, is KAGVTQTPRYLIKTRGQQVTLSCSPISGHRSVSWYQQTPGQGLQFLFEYFSETQRNKGNFPGRFSGRQFSNSRSEMNVSTLELGDSALYLCASRGMGQGDEQYFGPGTRLTVT.